The 6 T cell receptor beta chains given below trace back to one sample, sequenced in a study of shared clonotypes between healthy human individuals (dated by TCRdb to the early 2020s). Library preparation employed the immunoSEQ multiplex PCR assay. Sourced from immuneACCESS, this table was stored by TCRdb with only in-frame sequences that have V and J called. A share of the clones is absent; for the studies checked, an unresolved V gene accounts for under half, and the remainder has no known explanation. In all, the sample holds about 1 million clones, and around four fifths of those were seen once. Jointly, the top ten make up 1.4% of the sample. Sequenced material: memory CD4+ T cells sorted from blood. This sample's cell subset or site label indicates: CD45RA-negative fraction. The source is a man aged 18 to 35 in good health.

The genes are TRBV19 and TRBJ1-2; TRBD1 aligns across 8 bases. CDR1 and CDR2 (germline): LNHDA, SQIVND (reference sequence). This CDR3 contains 15 residues. Trimming removed 5 bases from V and 0 bases from J; junction bases left unmatched: 5. The CDR3 is CASSVDRATNYGYTF. The CDR3 DNA is TGTGCCAGTAGTGTGGACAGGGCTACTAACTATGGCTACACCTTC.

The chain couples TRBV9 to TRBJ1-2; maybe TRBD1 (6 bases). V lost 0 bases and J lost 6, with 18 bases in between. The length of the CDR3 is 16 residues. Germline loops: CDR1 SGDLS, CDR2 YYNGEE. The CDR3 spells CASSVEDSPKKHGYTF. CDR3 DNA: TGTGCCAGCAGCGTAGAGGACAGTCCCAAGAAACATGGCTACACCTTC. Full variable domain (missing parts from reference TRBV9 and TRBJ1-2): DSGVTQTPKHLITATGQRVTLRCSPRSGDLSVYWYQQSLDQGLQFLIQYYNGEERAKGNILERFSAQQFPDLHSELNLSSLELGDSALYFCASSVEDSPKKHGYTFGSGTRLTVV.

The chain is built from TRBV6-1 and TRBJ1-5, with D uncertain. This CDR3 comprises 12 residues. Trimming left V 5 bases short and J 7 bases short, with 9 bases between. The germline CDR1 and CDR2 sequences are MNHNS and SASEGT. The chain's CDR3 is CASSRTWQPQHF. As DNA, the CDR3 is TGTGCCAGCAGTCGGACTTGGCAGCCCCAGCATTTT.

This clone occurred many times. The rearrangement uses TRBV10-1 and TRBJ2-4, with D possibly TRBD2 on 5 matching bases. V was trimmed by 3 bases and J by 9 bases, leaving 9 bases between them. Germline CDR1 and CDR2: WNHNN and SYGVQD (reference sequence). The CDR3 sequence is 12 residues long. CDR3 in DNA: TGCGCCAGCAGTGATCAGGCGGGCATTCAGTACTTC. Encoded protein: CASSDQAGIQYF.

The chain employs TRBV7-8 and TRBJ2-5; 7 nucleotides line up with TRBD1. V lost 5 bases to trimming and J lost 5 bases; unmatched junction nucleotides: 8. CDR3 length: 14 residues. Germline CDR1 and CDR2: SGHVS and FQNEAQ. The CDR3 DNA follows: TGTGCCAGCAGCCGACTGGACAGGCAGGAGACCCAGTACTTC. The encoded protein is CASSRLDRQETQYF. Full variable domain (missing parts from reference TRBV7-8 and TRBJ2-5): GAGVSQSPRYKVAKRGQDVALRCDPISGHVSLFWYQQALGQGPEFLTYFQNEAQLDKSGLPSDRFFAERPEGSVSTLKIQRTQQEDSAVYLCASSRLDRQETQYFGPGTRLLVL.

This clone occurred a few times. Since a much larger clone is just one base distant, this may be a read error. This same CDR3 is encoded by further DNA sequences in the sample. This chain connects TRBV5-1 to TRBJ1-5, with D maybe TRBD1 (5 bases). Germline values: CDR1 SGHRS, CDR2 YFSETQ. Trimming cost V 0 bases and J 1 base, with 8 bases left between them. CDR3 length: 15 amino acids. CDR3 in amino acids: CASSLAGDSNQPQHF. The CDR3 DNA reads as TGCGCCAGCAGCTTGGCTGGGGACAGCAATCAGCCCCAGCATTTT.